A single TCR beta chain is shown here with its context. The source of the sample is a study of blood T cell repertoires in COVID-19. Study-wide background: Donors in the United States, Italy and Spain gave samples during acute or convalescent COVID-19. Sources were T cells, B-cell-depleted T cells, or PBMCs; the material itself was cDNA or gDNA.

Original handling: For nucleated cells, counts were estimated from reference gene primer amplification. Libraries were prepared by immunoSEQ multiplex PCR; TCRdb keeps only in-frame clonotypes and omits some of them. For V, J and clone size, that table is used; D and trimming come from the DNA. The data contain 150,000 or so clones, less than 80% of them singletons. The V gene end was trimmed by 2 bases and the J gene end by 4 bases; junction bases not matched to a gene: 2. The CDR3 has 14 amino acids. Germline loops: CDR1 SGHNT, CDR2 YYREEE (reference sequence). Sequenced input: peripheral blood. The clonotype originates from a woman of 80 years or more with active or convalescent COVID-19. This chain joins TRBV5-4 and TRBJ2-3; 9 nucleotides match TRBD2. CDR3: CASSLGLASDTQYF. The CDR3 DNA reads TGTGCCAGCAGCTTAGGACTAGCGTCAGATACGCAGTATTTT. Looking up the rest from reference TRBV5-4 and TRBJ2-3 gives the full variable domain: ETGVTQSPTHLIKTRGQQVTLRCSSQSGHNTVSWYQQALGQGPQFIFQYYREEENGRGNFPPRFSGLQFPNYSSELNVNALELDDSALYLCASSLGLASDTQYFGPGTRLTVL.